Below, 31 T cell receptor beta chains from the same sample are listed, as sequenced in a study of blood T cell repertoires in COVID-19. Profiled with immunoSEQ multiplex PCR; TCRdb holds only in-frame clones, not every one. The sample consists of around 20,000 clones, 91% of them appearing once. The sequencing input was peripheral blood. The source of these receptors is a human donor in a cohort sampled during active COVID-19.

The chain joins TRBV19 to TRBJ2-5; TRBD2 agrees at 9 bases. The CDR3 sequence is 15 residues long. Germline V gives CDR1 LNHDA, CDR2 SQIVND (reference sequence). Germline trimming cut 3 bases from V and 5 bases from J; bases unmatched to any gene: 7. CDR3 protein: CASSISGRGKETQYF. The CDR3 coding sequence is TGTGCCAGTAGTATTAGCGGGAGAGGGAAGGAGACCCAGTACTTC.

The chain joins TRBV5-1 to TRBJ2-1, with D tentatively TRBD2 (6 bases). There are 15 residues in the CDR3. V was clipped by 0 bases and J by 5 bases, with 12 bases between them. Germline V gene sequence: CDR1 SGHRS, CDR2 YFSETQ. CDR3 DNA: TGCGCCAGCAGCTTGGACGTGCGCGGGGACAATGAGCAGTTCTTC. This sequence encodes CASSLDVRGDNEQFF.

This chain joins TRBV20-1 and TRBJ1-2; 9 bases are a match to TRBD1. This CDR3 is 15 amino acids long. Germline trimming cut 3 bases from V and 5 bases from J; bases unmatched to any gene: 10. Germline V gene sequence: CDR1 DFQATT, CDR2 SNEGSKA (reference sequence). In DNA, the CDR3 is TGCAGTGCTAGTCGGGAAAACAGGGGGCCTTATGGCTACACCTTC. Amino acid sequence: CSASRENRGPYGYTF.

The chain combines TRBV14 with TRBJ2-7; no reliable D call. Germline loops: CDR1 SGHDN, CDR2 FVKESK. The ends were cut back, 3 bases at V and 2 bases at J, with 5 bases in the middle. CDR3 length equals 12 residues. CDR3: CASSQRTYEQYF. CDR3 nucleotides: TGTGCCAGCAGCCAGCGGACCTACGAGCAGTACTTC.

The genes are TRBV18 and TRBJ2-7; no clear D. From germline, CDR1 is KGHSH and CDR2 LQKENI. V lost 4 bases and J lost 0, with 10 bases in between. The CDR3 extends over 14 amino acids. Here the CDR3 reads CASSQDSSSYEQYF. The CDR3 nucleotides read TGTGCCAGCTCACAAGACTCTAGCTCCTACGAGCAGTACTTC.

This clone was observed once. This sequence joins TRBV4-3 and TRBJ2-3, with a possible D match to TRBD1 (5 bases). Trimming stripped 1 base from V and 5 bases from J, with 19 bases between. Germline CDR1 is LGHNA and CDR2 is YSLEER. The CDR3 length is 17 residues. The CDR3 here is CASSQGRNRGKGDTQYF. The CDR3 nucleotides are TGCGCCAGCAGCCAAGGGCGAAATAGGGGAAAGGGAGATACGCAGTATTTT.

The rearrangement uses TRBV10-3 and TRBJ2-1; a possible D gene is TRBD1 (5 bases). Trimming stripped 6 bases from V and 0 bases from J, with 6 bases between. In germline, CDR1 is ENHRY, CDR2 SYGVKD. The CDR3 runs to 13 residues. CDR3 coding DNA: TGTGCCATCAGCGACAGCTCCTACAATGAGCAGTTCTTC. Its protein product is CAISDSSYNEQFF.

The table lists this clone with a count of one. The chain joins TRBV7-3 to TRBJ2-5, with D possibly being TRBD1 (5 bases). Germline V gives CDR1 SGHTA, CDR2 FQGTGA. This CDR3 region has 15 residues. V was pared by 0 bases and J by 5 bases, with 13 bases between. CDR3 coding DNA: TGTGCCAGCAGCTTAACGGGAACAGGTGGGGAGACCCAGTACTTC. It translates to CASSLTGTGGETQYF.

The CDR3 loop reads CASSERLAGIAFYNEQFF. The CDR3 DNA reads as TGTGCCAGCAGTGAAAGGCTAGCGGGTATAGCTTTCTACAATGAGCAGTTCTTC. The chain recombines TRBV6-1 with TRBJ2-1; 8 nucleotides line up with TRBD2. Germline V gene sequence: CDR1 MNHNS, CDR2 SASEGT. The V and J ends lost 2 bases and 3 bases, in that order; junction bases with no gene match: 12. The CDR3 consists of 18 residues.

V is TRBV7-9 and J is TRBJ1-1; weak D call: TRBD1 (5 bases). The CDR3 totals 14 residues. V was shortened by 5 bases and J by 2 bases, with 12 bases between the two germline ends. Germline V lookup: CDR1 SEHNR, CDR2 FQNEAQ (reference sequence). CDR3 amino acids: CASSRRGGNTEAFF. The CDR3 DNA reads as TGTGCCAGCAGCCGTCGCGGGGGAAACACTGAAGCTTTCTTT.

This clone was counted between two and nine times. CDR3 sequence reads: CASSFSDRVRTEAFF. The CDR3 region has the DNA TGCGCCAGCAGCTTCAGTGACAGGGTAAGAACTGAAGCTTTCTTT. V and J are TRBV5-1 and TRBJ1-1, with 7 bases that match TRBD1. The CDR3 totals 15 residues. Germline-derived CDR1 and CDR2 are SGHRS and YFSETQ. The trim removed 2 bases at V and 5 bases at J, leaving 9 bases unmatched.

V gene TRBV5-4 combines with J gene TRBJ2-5; possible D gene TRBD1, 5 bases. Trimming shortened V by 0 bases and J by 6 bases, and 9 bases separated the two germline ends. The V gene's germline CDR1 is SGHNT and CDR2 YYREEE (reference sequence). There are 13 residues in the CDR3. This CDR3 reads CASSLGQGKTQYF. In DNA form, the CDR3 reads TGTGCCAGCAGCTTGGGGCAGGGAAAGACCCAGTACTTC.

This clone was recorded only once. The J gene is TRBJ1-2, the V gene TRBV12-5; the D gene is possibly TRBD1 (6 bases). V lost 3 bases, J lost 7 bases, and 9 bases lay in between. The CDR3 spans 12 residues. Germline V CDR1 and CDR2: LGHNT, FRNRAP. The CDR3 DNA sequence: TGTGCTAGTGGTTTAACAGGGAGTGGCTACACCTTC. Translating it yields CASGLTGSGYTF.

The chain is built from TRBV6-5 and TRBJ1-2; 7 bases map to TRBD1. Trimming removed 5 bases from V and 2 bases from J; junction bases left unmatched: 5. Germline V lookup: CDR1 MNHEY, CDR2 SVGAGI. This CDR3 has 14 amino acids. CDR3 sequence: CASSPTGANYGYTF. In DNA, the CDR3 is TGTGCCAGCAGTCCCACAGGGGCCAACTATGGCTACACCTTC.

The rearrangement uses TRBV30 and TRBJ1-6; 8 positions agree with TRBD1. Germline V CDR1 and CDR2: GTSNPN, SVGIG (reference sequence). V lost 7 bases to trimming and J lost 10 bases; unmatched junction nucleotides: 6. The CDR3 runs to 12 residues. CDR3 protein: CAFGQGASPLHF. The CDR3 nucleotides read TGTGCCTTTGGACAGGGCGCGTCACCCCTCCACTTT.

V is TRBV12-3 or TRBV12-4 and J is TRBJ2-7; D is perhaps TRBD2 (6 bases). The length of the CDR3 is 13 residues. V was shortened by 6 bases and J by 7 bases, with 16 bases between the two germline ends. This CDR3 reads CASRNTGVGEQYF. The CDR3 nucleotides are TGTGCCAGCAGAAACACGGGGGTTGGAGAGCAGTACTTC.

This rearrangement joins TRBV2 to TRBJ1-5, with D tentatively TRBD1 (6 bases). Between the trimmed V and J ends, which lost 0 bases and 2 bases, there was a span of 8 bases. This CDR3 has 15 amino acids. Looked up from germline, CDR1 is SNHLY and CDR2 is FYNNEI. CDR3 DNA: TGTGCCAGCAGTGAAGCAAACAGGGGCAATCAGCCCCAGCATTTT. It specifies CASSEANRGNQPQHF.

The gene calls are TRBV10-1 and TRBJ2-1; 8 bases agree with TRBD2. Germline V gives CDR1 WNHNN, CDR2 SYGVQD (reference sequence). The CDR3 is made up of 16 amino acids. Unmatched junction bases numbered 1, after V lost 0 bases and J lost 0 bases. This chain's CDR3 is CASSESAGGSYNEQFF. In DNA, the CDR3 is TGCGCCAGCAGTGAGTCCGCGGGAGGCTCCTACAATGAGCAGTTCTTC.

Points on this clone: Mismatch with germline at one junction end may stem from a read error. The genes are TRBV7-7 and TRBJ2-7, with a possible D match to TRBD2 (6 bases). This CDR3 region has 15 residues. In germline, CDR1 is SSHAT, CDR2 FNYEAQ (reference sequence). The CDR3 nucleotides are TGTGCTAGCAGCTTGGTGGCGGGACCCTCCTACGAGCAGTACTTC. Protein sequence: CASSLVAGPSYEQYF.

This sequence joins TRBV9 and TRBJ2-3; D not certain. Per germline, CDR1 SGDLS and CDR2 YYNGEE. The ends were cut back, 3 bases at V and 6 bases at J, with 11 bases in the middle. The CDR3 sequence is 13 residues long. The CDR3: CASSEPAMDTQYF. The CDR3 DNA is TGTGCCAGCAGCGAGCCCGCTATGGATACGCAGTATTTT. Together with reference TRBV9 and TRBJ2-3, the CDR3 gives the full variable domain: DSGVTQTPKHLITATGQRVTLRCSPRSGDLSVYWYQQSLDQGLQFLIQYYNGEERAKGNILERFSAQQFPDLHSELNLSSLELGDSALYFCASSEPAMDTQYFGPGTRLTVL.

By share, this clone counts as medium-sized. The rearrangement joins TRBV24-1 to TRBJ1-5; D might be TRBD1 (5 bases). V lost 1 base, J lost 0 bases, and 18 bases lay in between. Germline assignment: CDR1 KGHDR and CDR2 SFDVKD. The CDR3 is 19 amino acids. This chain's CDR3 is CATSDLGDHQGNSNQPQHF. The CDR3 region has the DNA TGTGCCACCAGTGATTTAGGGGATCATCAGGGAAATAGCAATCAGCCCCAGCATTTT.

The V and J genes are TRBV5-1 and TRBJ2-1; 8 bases align to TRBD1. From germline, CDR1 is SGHRS and CDR2 YFSETQ. V shed 1 base and J 2 bases; nucleotides not matched to a gene: 2. The CDR3 length is 15 residues. The CDR3 is CASSLQGAAYNEQFF. In nucleotides, the CDR3 is TGCGCCAGCAGCTTGCAGGGGGCAGCCTACAATGAGCAGTTCTTC. The whole variable domain, remainder taken from reference TRBV5-1 and TRBJ2-1, is KAGVTQTPRYLIKTRGQQVTLSCSPISGHRSVSWYQQTPGQGLQFLFEYFSETQRNKGNFPGRFSGRQFSNSRSEMNVSTLELGDSALYLCASSLQGAAYNEQFFGPGTRLTVL.

The chain employs TRBV2 and TRBJ2-7; TRBD2 is a possible D gene (5 bases). Germline values: CDR1 SNHLY, CDR2 FYNNEI. CDR3 length equals 12 residues. V was trimmed by 6 bases and J by 3 bases, leaving 9 bases between them. The CDR3 nucleotides are TGTGCCAGCAGGGGGAGAGGCTACGAGCAGTACTTC. It translates to CASRGRGYEQYF. Looking up the rest from reference TRBV2 and TRBJ2-7 gives the full variable domain: EPEVTQTPSHQVTQMGQEVILRCVPISNHLYFYWYRQILGQKVEFLVSFYNNEISEKSEIFDDQFSVERPDGSNFTLKIRSTKLEDSAMYFCASRGRGYEQYFGPGTRLTVT.

V usage is TRBV30 and J usage is TRBJ2-7, with 11 bases aligning to TRBD1. Germline CDR1 and CDR2: GTSNPN and SVGIG (reference sequence). The J segment lost 3 bases and the V segment lost 4 bases, leaving 5 bases of the junction unmatched. The CDR3 is 14 amino acids. The CDR3, as DNA: TGTGCCTGGAAAGGACAGGGGGCCAACTACGAGCAGTACTTC. It yields the protein CAWKGQGANYEQYF.

The CDR3 here is CASSPVGGRGAFF. In DNA form, the CDR3 reads TGTGCCAGCAGTCCCGTCGGTGGCAGAGGAGCTTTCTTT. V and J are TRBV25-1 and TRBJ1-1; D is uncertain. The CDR3 covers 13 residues. Germline-derived CDR1 and CDR2 are MGHDK and SYGVNS. Between the trimmed V and J ends, which lost 5 bases and 10 bases, there was a span of 17 bases.

The chain recombines TRBV30 with TRBJ2-1; 8 bases are shared with TRBD2. CDR3 length equals 14 residues. V trimming: 3 bases; J trimming: 9 bases; junction bases outside the gene matches: 10. The germline V gene encodes CDR1 GTSNPN and CDR2 SVGIG (reference sequence). CDR3 residues: CAWSALAGGSEQFF. CDR3 coding DNA: TGTGCCTGGAGCGCCTTGGCGGGGGGAAGTGAGCAGTTCTTC. The full variable domain, its missing parts supplied by reference TRBV30 and TRBJ2-1, is SQTIHQWPATLVQPVGSPLSLECTVEGTSNPNLYWYRQAAGRGLQLLFYSVGIGQISSEVPQNLSASRPQDRQFILSSKKLLLSDSGFYLCAWSALAGGSEQFFGPGTRLTVL.

In its sample, this clone was seen a few times. The rearrangement links TRBV2 to TRBJ1-5; no definite D call. Trimming took off 8 bases at V and 7 bases at J, with 18 bases between the two ends. Germline CDR1 reads SNHLY; CDR2 reads FYNNEI. The CDR3 extends over 14 amino acids. CDR3 region: CASRLNLVRQPQHF. CDR3 nucleotides: TGTGCCAGCCGACTTAACCTTGTGAGGCAGCCCCAGCATTTT.

The chain is built from TRBV9 and TRBJ1-1; TRBD1 is a possible D gene (5 bases). Looked up from germline, CDR1 is SGDLS and CDR2 is YYNGEE. V was trimmed by 7 bases and J by 4 bases, leaving 23 bases between them. The CDR3 spans 16 residues. CDR3: CASGGVREGWGTEAFF. The CDR3 DNA reads TGTGCCAGCGGGGGTGTCCGGGAGGGCTGGGGCACTGAAGCTTTCTTT.

The chain links TRBV20-1 to TRBJ2-1; D gene unclear. This CDR3 region has 10 residues. V was pared by 6 bases and J by 8 bases, with 8 bases between. CDR1 and CDR2 (germline): DFQATT, SNEGSKA (reference sequence). The CDR3 here is CSALFYEQFF. The CDR3 DNA is TGCAGTGCCCTTTTCTATGAGCAGTTCTTC.

The chain has TRBV2 and TRBJ2-5; 10 nucleotides line up with TRBD2. Germline loops: CDR1 SNHLY, CDR2 FYNNEI. The CDR3 extends over 16 amino acids. V gave up 3 bases and J gave up 3 bases; unmatched junction bases: 7. The CDR3 DNA reads as TGTGCCAGCAGTGATGTAAGGCTAGCGGGGGAAGAGACCCAGTACTTC. Protein: CASSDVRLAGEETQYF.

The V gene is TRBV5-4, the J gene TRBJ2-5; possible D gene TRBD1, 5 bases. Trimming cost V 4 bases and J 2 bases, with 6 bases left between them. CDR3 length: 12 residues. Germline CDR1 and CDR2: SGHNT and YYREEE (reference sequence). The CDR3 coding sequence is TGTGCCAGCAGCCGACAGCAAGAGACCCAGTACTTC. Translated: CASSRQQETQYF. Full variable domain (remainder filled in from reference TRBV5-4 and TRBJ2-5): ETGVTQSPTHLIKTRGQQVTLRCSSQSGHNTVSWYQQALGQGPQFIFQYYREEENGRGNFPPRFSGLQFPNYSSELNVNALELDDSALYLCASSRQQETQYFGPGTRLLVL.